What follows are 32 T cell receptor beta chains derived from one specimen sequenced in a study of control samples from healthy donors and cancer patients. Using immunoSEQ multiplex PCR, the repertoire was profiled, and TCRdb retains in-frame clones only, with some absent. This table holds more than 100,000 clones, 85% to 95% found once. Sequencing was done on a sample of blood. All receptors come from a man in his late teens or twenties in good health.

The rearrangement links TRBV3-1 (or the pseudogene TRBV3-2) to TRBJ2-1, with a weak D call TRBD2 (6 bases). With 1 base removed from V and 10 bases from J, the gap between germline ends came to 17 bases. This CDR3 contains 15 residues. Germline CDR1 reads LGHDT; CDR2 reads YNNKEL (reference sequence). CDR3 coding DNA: TGTGCCAGCAGCCAAGTTGGAGGGGAAGCAGGAGAGCAGTTCTTC. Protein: CASSQVGGEAGEQFF.

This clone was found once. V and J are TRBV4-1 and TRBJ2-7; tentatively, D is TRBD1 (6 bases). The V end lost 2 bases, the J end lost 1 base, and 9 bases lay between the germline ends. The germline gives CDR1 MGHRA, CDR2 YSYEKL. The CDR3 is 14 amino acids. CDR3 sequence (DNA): TGCGCCAGCAGCCAACCGGACAGATCCTACGAGCAGTACTTC. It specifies CASSQPDRSYEQYF.

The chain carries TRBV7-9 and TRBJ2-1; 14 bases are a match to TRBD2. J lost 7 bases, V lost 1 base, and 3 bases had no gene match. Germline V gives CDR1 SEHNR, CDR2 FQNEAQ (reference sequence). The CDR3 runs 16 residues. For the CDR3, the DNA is TGTGCCAGCAGCTTAGGACTAGCGGGGGGGCTAAATGAGCAGTTCTTC. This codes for CASSLGLAGGLNEQFF.

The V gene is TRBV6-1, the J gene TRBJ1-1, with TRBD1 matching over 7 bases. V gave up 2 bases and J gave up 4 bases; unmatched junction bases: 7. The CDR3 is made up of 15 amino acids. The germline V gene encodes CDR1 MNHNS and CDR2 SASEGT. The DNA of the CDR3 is TGTGCCAGCAGTGAATGGAGACAGGGACCCACTGAAGCTTTCTTT. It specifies CASSEWRQGPTEAFF.

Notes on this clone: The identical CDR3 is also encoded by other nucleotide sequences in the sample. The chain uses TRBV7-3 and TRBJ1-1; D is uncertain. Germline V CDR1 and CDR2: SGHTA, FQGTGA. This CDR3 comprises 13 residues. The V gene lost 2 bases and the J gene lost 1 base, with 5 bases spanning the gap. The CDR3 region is CASSLLGNTEAFF. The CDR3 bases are TGTGCCAGCAGCTTACTTGGGAACACTGAAGCTTTCTTT.

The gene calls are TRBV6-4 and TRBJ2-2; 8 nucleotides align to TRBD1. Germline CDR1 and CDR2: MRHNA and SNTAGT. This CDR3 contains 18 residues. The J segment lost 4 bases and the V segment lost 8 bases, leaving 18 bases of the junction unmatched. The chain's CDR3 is CASRRKIQGARVTGELFF. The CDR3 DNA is TGTGCCAGCCGCCGTAAAATCCAGGGGGCGCGGGTCACCGGGGAGCTGTTTTTT.

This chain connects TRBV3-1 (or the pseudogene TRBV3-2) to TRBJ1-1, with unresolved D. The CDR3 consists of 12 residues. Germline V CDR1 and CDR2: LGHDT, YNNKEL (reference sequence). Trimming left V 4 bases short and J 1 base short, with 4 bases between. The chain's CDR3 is CASSRRNTEAFF. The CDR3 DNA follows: TGTGCCAGCAGCCGCCGGAACACTGAAGCTTTCTTT.

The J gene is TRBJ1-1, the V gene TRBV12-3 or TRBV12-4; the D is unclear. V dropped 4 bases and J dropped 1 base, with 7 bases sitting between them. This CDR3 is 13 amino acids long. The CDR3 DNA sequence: TGTGCCAGCAGTTATGGGCGGAACACTGAAGCTTTCTTT. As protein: CASSYGRNTEAFF.

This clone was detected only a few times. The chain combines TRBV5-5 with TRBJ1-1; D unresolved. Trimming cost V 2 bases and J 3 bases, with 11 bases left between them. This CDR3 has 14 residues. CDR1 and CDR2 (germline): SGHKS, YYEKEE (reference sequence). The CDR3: CASSFRFEDTEAFF. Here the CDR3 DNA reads TGTGCCAGCAGCTTTCGGTTTGAGGACACTGAAGCTTTCTTT.

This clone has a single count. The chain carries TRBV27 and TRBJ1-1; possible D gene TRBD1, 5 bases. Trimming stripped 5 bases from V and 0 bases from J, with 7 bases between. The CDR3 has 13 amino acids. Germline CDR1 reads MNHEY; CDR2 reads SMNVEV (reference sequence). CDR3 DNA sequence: TGTGCCAGCAGTCGGGGGATGAACACTGAAGCTTTCTTT. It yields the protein CASSRGMNTEAFF.

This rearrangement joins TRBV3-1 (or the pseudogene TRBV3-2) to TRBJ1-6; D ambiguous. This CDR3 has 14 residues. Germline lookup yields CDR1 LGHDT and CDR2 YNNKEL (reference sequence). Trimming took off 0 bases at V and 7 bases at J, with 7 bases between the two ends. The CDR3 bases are TGTGCCAGCAGCCAAGACCGGTTAAATTCACCCCTCCACTTT. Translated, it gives CASSQDRLNSPLHF.

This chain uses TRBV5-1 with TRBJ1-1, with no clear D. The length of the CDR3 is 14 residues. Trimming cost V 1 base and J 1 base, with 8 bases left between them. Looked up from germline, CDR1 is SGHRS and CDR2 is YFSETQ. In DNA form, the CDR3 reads TGCGCCAGCAGCTTGACAGAATCGAACACTGAAGCTTTCTTT. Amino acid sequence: CASSLTESNTEAFF. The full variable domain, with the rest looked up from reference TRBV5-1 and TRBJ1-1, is KAGVTQTPRYLIKTRGQQVTLSCSPISGHRSVSWYQQTPGQGLQFLFEYFSETQRNKGNFPGRFSGRQFSNSRSEMNVSTLELGDSALYLCASSLTESNTEAFFGQGTRLTVV.

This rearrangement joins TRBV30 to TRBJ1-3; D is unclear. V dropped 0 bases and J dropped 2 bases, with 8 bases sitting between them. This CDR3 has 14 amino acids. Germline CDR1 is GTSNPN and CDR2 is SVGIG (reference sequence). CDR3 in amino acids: CAWSVTGPGNTIYF. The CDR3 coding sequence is TGTGCCTGGAGTGTAACCGGGCCTGGAAACACCATATATTTT. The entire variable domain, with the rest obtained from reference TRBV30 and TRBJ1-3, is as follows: SQTIHQWPATLVQPVGSPLSLECTVEGTSNPNLYWYRQAAGRGLQLLFYSVGIGQISSEVPQNLSASRPQDRQFILSSKKLLLSDSGFYLCAWSVTGPGNTIYFGEGSWLTVV.

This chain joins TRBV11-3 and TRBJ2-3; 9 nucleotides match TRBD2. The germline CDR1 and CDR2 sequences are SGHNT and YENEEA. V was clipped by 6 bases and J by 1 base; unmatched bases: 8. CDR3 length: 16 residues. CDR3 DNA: TGTGCCAGCAGGTCCGGGCGGGGGGGCGGCACAGATACGCAGTATTTT. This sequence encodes CASRSGRGGGTDTQYF.

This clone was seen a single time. The CDR3 region has the DNA TGTGCCAGCAGCTTAGTCCTGAGTGTTAACTATGGCTACACCTTC. This sequence encodes CASSLVLSVNYGYTF. The chain links TRBV5-6 to TRBJ1-2, with D hard to call. The CDR3 is 15 amino acids. Trimming removed 2 bases at V and 1 base at J, with 12 bases between. Germline values: CDR1 SGHDT, CDR2 YYEEEE.

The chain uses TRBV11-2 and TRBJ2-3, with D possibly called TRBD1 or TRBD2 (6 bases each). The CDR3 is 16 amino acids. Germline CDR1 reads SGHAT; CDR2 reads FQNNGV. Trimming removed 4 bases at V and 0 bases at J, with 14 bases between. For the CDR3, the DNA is TGTGCCAGCAGCTCCTTACGGGGGCCTAGCACAGATACGCAGTATTTT. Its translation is CASSSLRGPSTDTQYF.

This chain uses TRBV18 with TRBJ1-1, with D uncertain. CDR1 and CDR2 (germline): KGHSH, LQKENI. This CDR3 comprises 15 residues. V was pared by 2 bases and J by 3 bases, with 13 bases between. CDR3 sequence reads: CASSPAPAPYTEAFF. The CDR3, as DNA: TGTGCCAGCTCACCAGCGCCCGCCCCCTACACTGAAGCTTTCTTT.

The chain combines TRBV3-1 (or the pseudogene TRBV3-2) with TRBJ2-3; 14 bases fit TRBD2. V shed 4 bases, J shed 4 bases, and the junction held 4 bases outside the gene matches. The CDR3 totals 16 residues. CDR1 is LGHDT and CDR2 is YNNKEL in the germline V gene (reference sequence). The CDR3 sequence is CASSPGTSGGADTQYF. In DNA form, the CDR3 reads TGTGCCAGCAGCCCGGGGACTAGCGGGGGAGCAGATACGCAGTATTTT.

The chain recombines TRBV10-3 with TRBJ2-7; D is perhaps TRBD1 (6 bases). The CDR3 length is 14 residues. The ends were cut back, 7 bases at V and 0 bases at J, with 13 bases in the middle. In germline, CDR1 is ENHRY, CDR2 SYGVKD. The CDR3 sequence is CAIKQKDSSYEQYF. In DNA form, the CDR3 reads TGTGCCATCAAACAGAAGGACAGCTCCTACGAGCAGTACTTC.

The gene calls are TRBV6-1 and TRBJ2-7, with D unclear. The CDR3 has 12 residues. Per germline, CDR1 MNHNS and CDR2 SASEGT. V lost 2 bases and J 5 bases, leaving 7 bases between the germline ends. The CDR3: CASSEIRDEQYF. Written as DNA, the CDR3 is TGTGCCAGCAGTGAAATTCGCGACGAGCAGTACTTC.

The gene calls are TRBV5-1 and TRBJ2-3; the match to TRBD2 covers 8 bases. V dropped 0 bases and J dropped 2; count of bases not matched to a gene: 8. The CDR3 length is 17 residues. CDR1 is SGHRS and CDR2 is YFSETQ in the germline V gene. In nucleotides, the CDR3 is TGCGCCAGCAGCTTGGGTTTTAGCGGGGCCTACACAGATACGCAGTATTTT. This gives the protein CASSLGFSGAYTDTQYF.

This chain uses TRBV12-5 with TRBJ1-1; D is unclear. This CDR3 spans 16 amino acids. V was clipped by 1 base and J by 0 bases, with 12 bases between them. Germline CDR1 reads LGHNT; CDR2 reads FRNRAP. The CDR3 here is CASGLAISKLNTEAFF. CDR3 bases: TGTGCTAGTGGTTTGGCCATCTCCAAGTTGAACACTGAAGCTTTCTTT.

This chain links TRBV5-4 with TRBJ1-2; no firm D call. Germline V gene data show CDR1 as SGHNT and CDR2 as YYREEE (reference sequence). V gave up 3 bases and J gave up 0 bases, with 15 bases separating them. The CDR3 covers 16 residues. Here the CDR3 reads CASSSSLLGANYGYTF. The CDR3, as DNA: TGTGCCAGCAGCTCGAGTCTCCTCGGGGCTAACTATGGCTACACCTTC.

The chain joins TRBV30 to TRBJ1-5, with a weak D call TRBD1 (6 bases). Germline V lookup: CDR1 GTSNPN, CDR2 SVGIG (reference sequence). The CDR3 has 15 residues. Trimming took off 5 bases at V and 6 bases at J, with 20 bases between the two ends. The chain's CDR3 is CAWSRKDLGGQPQHF. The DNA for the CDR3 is TGTGCCTGGTCTAGGAAGGACTTAGGGGGTCAGCCCCAGCATTTT.

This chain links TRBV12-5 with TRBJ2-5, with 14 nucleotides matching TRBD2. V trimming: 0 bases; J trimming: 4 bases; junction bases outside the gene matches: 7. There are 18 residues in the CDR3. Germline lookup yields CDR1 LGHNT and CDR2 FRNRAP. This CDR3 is CASGLVSWTSGGPETQYF. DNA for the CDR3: TGTGCTAGTGGTTTGGTATCGTGGACTAGCGGGGGGCCAGAGACCCAGTACTTC.

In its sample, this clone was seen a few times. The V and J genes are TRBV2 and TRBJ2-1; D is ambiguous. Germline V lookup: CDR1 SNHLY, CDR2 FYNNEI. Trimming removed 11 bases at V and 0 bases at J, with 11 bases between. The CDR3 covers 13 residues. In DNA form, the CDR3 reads TGTGCCTCTCAGACTGCCTCCTACAATGAGCAGTTCTTC. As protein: CASQTASYNEQFF.

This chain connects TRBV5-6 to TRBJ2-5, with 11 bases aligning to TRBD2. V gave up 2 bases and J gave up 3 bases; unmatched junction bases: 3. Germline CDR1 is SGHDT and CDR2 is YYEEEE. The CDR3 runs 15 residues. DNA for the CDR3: TGTGCCAGCAGCTTAGAACTAGCGGGGGAAGAGACCCAGTACTTC. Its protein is CASSLELAGEETQYF.

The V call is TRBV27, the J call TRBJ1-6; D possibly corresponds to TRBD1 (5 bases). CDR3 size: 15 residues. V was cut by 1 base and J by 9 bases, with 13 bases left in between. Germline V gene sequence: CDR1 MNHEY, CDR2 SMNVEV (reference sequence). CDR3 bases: TGTGCCAGCAGTTTATATAGGGGTGCTGGTTCACCCCTCCACTTT. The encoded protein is CASSLYRGAGSPLHF.

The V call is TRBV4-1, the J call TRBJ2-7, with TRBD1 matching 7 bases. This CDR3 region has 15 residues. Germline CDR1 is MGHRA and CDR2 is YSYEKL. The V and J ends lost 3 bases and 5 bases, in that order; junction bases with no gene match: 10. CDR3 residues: CASSHRDSPADEQYF. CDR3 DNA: TGCGCCAGCAGCCACAGGGACAGTCCCGCCGACGAGCAGTACTTC.

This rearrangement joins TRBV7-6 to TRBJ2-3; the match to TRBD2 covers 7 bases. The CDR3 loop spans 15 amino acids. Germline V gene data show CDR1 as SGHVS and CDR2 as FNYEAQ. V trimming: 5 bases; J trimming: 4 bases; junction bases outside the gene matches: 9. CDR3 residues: CASSPAGNWADTQYF. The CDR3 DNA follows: TGTGCCAGCAGCCCAGCGGGGAATTGGGCAGATACGCAGTATTTT.

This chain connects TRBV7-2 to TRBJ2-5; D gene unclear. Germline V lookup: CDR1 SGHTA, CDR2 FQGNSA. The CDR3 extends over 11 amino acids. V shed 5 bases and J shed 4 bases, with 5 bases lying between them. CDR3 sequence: CASSPGETQYF. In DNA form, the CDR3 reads TGTGCCAGCAGCCCCGGAGAGACCCAGTACTTC. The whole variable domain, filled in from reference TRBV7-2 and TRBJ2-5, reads GAGVSQSPSNKVTEKGKDVELRCDPISGHTALYWYRQSLGQGLEFLIYFQGNSAPDKSGLPSDRFSAERTGGSVSTLTIQRTQQEDSAVYLCASSPGETQYFGPGTRLLVL.

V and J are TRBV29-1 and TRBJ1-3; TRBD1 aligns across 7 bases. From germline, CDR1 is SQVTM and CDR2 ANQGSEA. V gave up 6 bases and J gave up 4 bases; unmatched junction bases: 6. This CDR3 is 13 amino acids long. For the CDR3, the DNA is TGCAGCGTGGCTGACAGGGTCGGAAACACCATATATTTT. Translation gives CSVADRVGNTIYF.